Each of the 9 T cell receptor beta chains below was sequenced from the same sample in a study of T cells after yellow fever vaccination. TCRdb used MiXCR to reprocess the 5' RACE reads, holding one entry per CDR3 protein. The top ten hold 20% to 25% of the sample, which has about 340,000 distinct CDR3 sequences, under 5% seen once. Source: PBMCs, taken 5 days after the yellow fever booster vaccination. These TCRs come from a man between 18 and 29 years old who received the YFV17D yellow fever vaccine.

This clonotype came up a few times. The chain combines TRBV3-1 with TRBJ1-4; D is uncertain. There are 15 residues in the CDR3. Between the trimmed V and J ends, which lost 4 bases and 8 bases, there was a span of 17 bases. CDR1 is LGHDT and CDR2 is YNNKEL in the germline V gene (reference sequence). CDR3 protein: CASSLWTQVQEKLFF. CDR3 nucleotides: TGTGCCAGCAGCCTCTGGACCCAGGTGCAGGAAAAACTGTTTTTT.

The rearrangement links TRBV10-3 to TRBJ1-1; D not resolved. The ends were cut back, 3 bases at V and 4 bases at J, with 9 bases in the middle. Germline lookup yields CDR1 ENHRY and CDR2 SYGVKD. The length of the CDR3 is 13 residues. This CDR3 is CAISERVGTEAFF. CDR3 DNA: TGTGCCATCAGTGAAAGGGTAGGCACTGAAGCTTTCTTT.

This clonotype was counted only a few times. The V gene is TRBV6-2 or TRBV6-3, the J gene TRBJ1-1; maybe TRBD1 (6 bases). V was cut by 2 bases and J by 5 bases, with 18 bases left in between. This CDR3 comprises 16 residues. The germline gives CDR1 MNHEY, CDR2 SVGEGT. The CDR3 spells CASSYNQGPPSTEAFF. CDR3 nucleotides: TGTGCCAGCAGTTACAATCAGGGGCCTCCTTCTACTGAAGCTTTCTTT.

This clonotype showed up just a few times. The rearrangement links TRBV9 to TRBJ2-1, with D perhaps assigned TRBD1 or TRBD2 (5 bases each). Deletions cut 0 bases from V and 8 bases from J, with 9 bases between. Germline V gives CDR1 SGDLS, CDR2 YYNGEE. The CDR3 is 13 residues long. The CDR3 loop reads CASSVEQDYEQFF. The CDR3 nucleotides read TGTGCCAGCAGCGTAGAACAGGACTATGAGCAGTTCTTC.

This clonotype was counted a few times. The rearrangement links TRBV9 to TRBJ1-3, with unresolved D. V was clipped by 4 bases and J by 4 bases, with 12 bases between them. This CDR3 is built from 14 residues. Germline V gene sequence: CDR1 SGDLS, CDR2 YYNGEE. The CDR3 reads CASSPPGYGNTIYF. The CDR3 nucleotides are TGTGCCAGCAGCCCGCCAGGTTACGGAAACACCATATATTTT.

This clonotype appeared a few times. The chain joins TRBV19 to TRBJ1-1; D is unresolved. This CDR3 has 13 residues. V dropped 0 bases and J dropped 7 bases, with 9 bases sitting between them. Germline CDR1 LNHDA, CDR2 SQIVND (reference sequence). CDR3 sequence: CASSIEERSEAFF. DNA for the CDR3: TGTGCCAGTAGTATAGAGGAGAGGAGTGAAGCTTTCTTT.

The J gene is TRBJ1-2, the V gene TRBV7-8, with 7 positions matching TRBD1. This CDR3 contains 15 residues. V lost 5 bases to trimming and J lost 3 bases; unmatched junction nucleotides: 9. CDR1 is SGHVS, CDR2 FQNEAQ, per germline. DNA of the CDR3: TGTGCCAGCAGCCGAAACAGGGGAGTGGACTATGGCTACACCTTC. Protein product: CASSRNRGVDYGYTF.

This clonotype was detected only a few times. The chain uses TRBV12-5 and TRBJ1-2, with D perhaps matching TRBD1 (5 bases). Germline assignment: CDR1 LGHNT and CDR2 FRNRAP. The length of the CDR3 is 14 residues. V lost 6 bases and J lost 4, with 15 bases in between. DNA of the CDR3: TGTGCTAGTGGCCCCTCGGGGCAGTCCTATGGCTACACCTTC. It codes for CASGPSGQSYGYTF.

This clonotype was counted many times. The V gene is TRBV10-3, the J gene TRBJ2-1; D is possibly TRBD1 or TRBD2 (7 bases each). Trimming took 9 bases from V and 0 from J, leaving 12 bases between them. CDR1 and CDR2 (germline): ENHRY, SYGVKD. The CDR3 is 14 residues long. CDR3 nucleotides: TGTGCCATGGGGGGGACAGACTCCTACAATGAGCAGTTCTTC. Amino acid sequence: CAMGGTDSYNEQFF.